The 27 T cell receptor beta chains listed next were all sequenced from one sample in a study of T-cell memory formation after mild COVID-19. TCRdb called the 5' RACE reads again in MiXCR, with one record for every CDR3 protein. The table has roughly 100,000 distinct CDR3 sequences, over 15% seen once. The sequencing sample was made of PBMCs or a T cell subset sorted from them (not recorded which). These receptors came from an adult woman who had mild COVID-19 (a few samples of this study predate the infection). Cell type and time point are not known.

A few counts support this clonotype. The V call is TRBV9, the J call TRBJ2-1; no clear D. V was cut by 6 bases and J by 0 bases, with 13 bases left in between. Germline V gene lookup returns CDR1 SGDLS and CDR2 YYNGEE. The CDR3 loop spans 15 amino acids. CDR3 DNA: TGTGCCAGCACCACGGGCCATAGCTCCTACAATGAGCAGTTCTTC. This sequence encodes CASTTGHSSYNEQFF.

This clonotype was seen more than once but under ten times. The chain carries TRBV7-9 and TRBJ2-7; TRBD2 matches 7 bases. The CDR3 runs to 15 residues. Germline CDR1 SEHNR, CDR2 FQNEAQ (reference sequence). V was pared by 10 bases and J by 2 bases, with 14 bases of the junction left unmatched. CDR3 region: CAILAEPGGTYEQYF. CDR3 nucleotides: TGTGCCATCCTAGCGGAGCCCGGAGGCACCTACGAGCAGTACTTC.

This clonotype was seen a few times. The V and J genes are TRBV20-1 and TRBJ2-5, with TRBD1 identical over 7 bases. The V and J ends lost 1 base and 2 bases, in that order; junction bases with no gene match: 4. Germline lookup yields CDR1 DFQATT and CDR2 SNEGSKA (reference sequence). The CDR3 runs 14 residues. The CDR3 loop is CSARAGQAQETQYF. As DNA, the CDR3 is TGCAGTGCTAGAGCCGGACAGGCGCAAGAGACCCAGTACTTC.

This chain uses TRBV5-6 with TRBJ2-1, with 10 bases that match TRBD2. With 3 bases clipped from V and 4 bases from J, the junction kept 7 bases outside the gene matches. Germline CDR1 reads SGHDT; CDR2 reads YYEEEE. This CDR3 is 16 amino acids long. The DNA for the CDR3 is TGTGCCAGCAGCTGGGAGACAGCGGGGGGGTACAATGAGCAGTTCTTC. It translates to CASSWETAGGYNEQFF.

The gene calls are TRBV6-5 and TRBJ2-1, with 11 bases identical to TRBD2. The CDR3 is made up of 15 amino acids. Germline V gene lookup returns CDR1 MNHEY and CDR2 SVGAGI. V was clipped by 2 bases and J by 6 bases; unmatched bases: 3. Written as DNA, the CDR3 is TGTGCCAGCAGTTACGGTGGACTAGCGGGCAATGAGCAGTTCTTC. Translating gives CASSYGGLAGNEQFF.

This clonotype occurred a few times. V usage is TRBV29-1 and J usage is TRBJ1-2; D perhaps matches TRBD1 (6 bases). Germline V CDR1 and CDR2: SQVTM, ANQGSEA. V was pared by 4 bases and J by 7 bases, with 13 bases between. This CDR3 has 12 residues. In nucleotides, the CDR3 is TGCAGCGTTGTGGTACAGGGTGGTGGCTACACCTTC. This sequence encodes CSVVVQGGGYTF.

In its sample, this clonotype was seen a few times. J is TRBJ2-2 and V is TRBV27; 9 bases map to TRBD1. The CDR3 runs to 15 residues. Germline V CDR1 and CDR2: MNHEY, SMNVEV (reference sequence). V lost 5 bases and J lost 7; bases outside the gene matches: 8. CDR3 loop: CASSRDRDYVGELFF. CDR3 DNA: TGTGCCAGCAGTAGGGACAGGGACTACGTCGGGGAGCTGTTTTTT.

The table lists this clonotype with a few counts. This chain uses TRBV29-1 with TRBJ1-1; D perhaps matches TRBD1 (5 bases). The CDR3 runs to 12 residues. Looked up from germline, CDR1 is SQVTM and CDR2 is ANQGSEA. With 3 bases removed from V and 5 bases from J, the gap between germline ends came to 10 bases. The chain's CDR3 is CSVDAGGTEAFF. In DNA, the CDR3 is TGCAGCGTTGATGCTGGGGGGACTGAAGCTTTCTTT.

J is TRBJ2-5 and V is TRBV20-1; 11 nucleotides align to TRBD2. This CDR3 region has 14 residues. The J segment lost 0 bases and the V segment lost 5 bases, leaving 2 bases of the junction unmatched. The germline V gene encodes CDR1 DFQATT and CDR2 SNEGSKA (reference sequence). The CDR3 sequence: CSARTSGYQETQYF. The CDR3 DNA reads TGCAGTGCTCGGACTAGCGGGTACCAAGAGACCCAGTACTTC.

A remark on this clonotype: The junction departs from the called germline gene at one end, perhaps through a read error. The V call is TRBV29-1, the J call TRBJ2-6; D may be TRBD1 (6 bases). Germline lookup yields CDR1 SQVTM and CDR2 ANQGSEA. The CDR3 sequence is 16 residues long. CDR3 coding DNA: TGCAGCGTTGAACGGGACACCGACTCTGGGGTCAACGTCCTGACTTTC. It is translated as CSVERDTDSGVNVLTF.

The chain has TRBV20-1 and TRBJ2-1; D uncertain. The CDR3 runs 16 residues. V was cut by 1 base and J by 0 bases, with 13 bases left in between. CDR1 and CDR2 (germline): DFQATT, SNEGSKA (reference sequence). The CDR3 loop is CSARGTLIGSYNEQFF. As DNA, the CDR3 is TGCAGTGCTAGAGGTACTCTGATTGGCTCCTACAATGAGCAGTTCTTC.

The chain combines TRBV29-1 with TRBJ2-2; D may be TRBD1 or TRBD2 (5 bases each). The CDR3 has 14 amino acids. Germline-derived CDR1 and CDR2 are SQVTM and ANQGSEA. Trimming stripped 2 bases from V and 2 bases from J, with 9 bases between. CDR3 region: CSVESGPNTGELFF. CDR3 bases: TGCAGCGTTGAATCGGGACCCAACACCGGGGAGCTGTTTTTT.

To note about this clonotype: At one of its ends the junction is not consistent with the germline gene, which may arise from a read error. The chain couples TRBV6-6 to TRBJ2-6; D possibly matches TRBD1 or TRBD2 (6 bases each). This CDR3 comprises 16 residues. CDR1 is MNHNY and CDR2 is SVGAGI in the germline V gene (reference sequence). CDR3 protein: CASSPLGGSGANLLTF. CDR3 bases: TGTGCCAGCAGTCCCTTGGGGGGCTCTGGGGCCAACCTCCTGACTTTC.

The chain combines TRBV25-1 with TRBJ2-7; TRBD1 agrees at 7 bases. The CDR3 length is 12 residues. Germline CDR1 and CDR2: MGHDK and SYGVNS. V gave up 8 bases and J gave up 5 bases; unmatched junction bases: 6. CDR3 sequence reads: CASLDRVNEQYF. The CDR3 bases are TGTGCCAGCCTCGACAGGGTAAACGAGCAGTACTTC.

There are a few counts of this clonotype. The V and J genes are TRBV29-1 and TRBJ1-1; D ambiguous. CDR1 SQVTM and CDR2 ANQGSEA come from the germline V gene. V was shortened by 3 bases and J by 7 bases, with 9 bases between the two germline ends. This CDR3 is 11 amino acids long. This CDR3 is CSVEVGFEAFF. The CDR3, as DNA: TGCAGCGTTGAGGTGGGATTTGAAGCTTTCTTT.

This clonotype was recorded many times. The rearrangement links TRBV10-2 to TRBJ1-5; weak D call: TRBD1 (6 bases). CDR1 WSHSY and CDR2 SAAADI come from the germline V gene. Trimming shortened V by 8 bases and J by 5 bases, and 10 bases separated the two germline ends. This CDR3 is 12 amino acids long. The CDR3 DNA reads as TGCGCCAGCGGACCAGGGGATCAGCCCCAGCATTTT. It yields the protein CASGPGDQPQHF.

In its sample, this clonotype was seen a few times. The chain couples TRBV9 to TRBJ2-2; no reliable D call. V gave up 4 bases and J gave up 4 bases, with 8 bases separating them. The CDR3 runs to 13 residues. The germline gives CDR1 SGDLS, CDR2 YYNGEE. CDR3: CASSPGGTGELFF. CDR3 bases: TGTGCCAGCAGCCCAGGCGGCACCGGGGAGCTGTTTTTT.

J is TRBJ2-5 and V is TRBV12-3 or TRBV12-4, with 7 nucleotides matching TRBD2. The CDR3 contains 12 residues. V gave up 4 bases and J gave up 5 bases; unmatched junction bases: 1. DNA of the CDR3: TGTGCCAGCAGTTGGACTAGGGAGACCCAGTACTTC. Translating it yields CASSWTRETQYF.

The gene calls are TRBV5-1 and TRBJ1-1; the D is unclear. This CDR3 has 13 amino acids. Germline V CDR1 and CDR2: SGHRS, YFSETQ. V was trimmed by 0 bases and J by 5 bases, leaving 8 bases between them. The CDR3 region is CASSLGDRTEAFF. The CDR3 nucleotides are TGCGCCAGCAGCTTGGGGGATCGGACTGAAGCTTTCTTT.

V and J are TRBV6-6 and TRBJ2-1; 10 bases are shared with TRBD1. Germline CDR1 is MNHNY and CDR2 is SVGAGI (reference sequence). The CDR3 consists of 16 residues. V gave up 5 bases and J gave up 8 bases; unmatched junction bases: 12. CDR3 loop: CASSPPGQGFWDEQFF. The CDR3 DNA reads as TGTGCCAGCAGTCCTCCGGGACAGGGGTTTTGGGATGAGCAGTTCTTC.

This clonotype appeared a few times. The rearrangement links TRBV6-6 to TRBJ2-3, with D tentatively TRBD1 or TRBD2 (6 bases each). The V gene's germline CDR1 is MNHNY and CDR2 SVGAGI (reference sequence). The V gene lost 8 bases and the J gene lost 1 base, with 19 bases spanning the gap. This CDR3 comprises 16 residues. CDR3 residues: CASGGKRGAGTDTQYF. The DNA of the CDR3 is TGTGCCAGCGGGGGGAAAAGGGGGGCCGGCACAGATACGCAGTATTTT.

There are a few counts of this clonotype. This rearrangement joins TRBV9 to TRBJ2-5; TRBD2 aligns across 12 bases. The CDR3 is 17 amino acids. Germline V gives CDR1 SGDLS, CDR2 YYNGEE. Trimming took 4 bases from V and 1 from J; bases not matched to a gene: 8. CDR3 in DNA: TGTGCCAGCAGCATGGGACTAGCGGGTATAAGCCAAGAGACCCAGTACTTC. It yields the protein CASSMGLAGISQETQYF.

The chain joins TRBV27 to TRBJ2-5; D unclear. Germline-derived CDR1 and CDR2 are MNHEY and SMNVEV (reference sequence). CDR3 length: 13 amino acids. The V end was cut by 11 bases, the J end by 7 bases, with 20 bases between. Here the CDR3 reads CAASGPGLGTQYF. The CDR3 DNA sequence: TGTGCCGCTTCTGGTCCCGGCTTGGGGACCCAGTACTTC.

The V call is TRBV12-3 or TRBV12-4, the J call TRBJ2-7; 10 nucleotides match TRBD2. The CDR3 extends over 13 amino acids. Trimming cost V 2 bases and J 7 bases; bases outside gene matches: 2. The CDR3 loop reads CASSLSLAGEQYF. For the CDR3, the DNA is TGTGCCAGCAGTTTATCACTAGCGGGAGAGCAGTACTTC.

This clonotype has only a few counts. This chain connects TRBV7-6 to TRBJ2-7; 10 nucleotides match TRBD1. J gave up 2 bases and V 8 bases, and 6 bases lay outside the gene matches. Germline V CDR1 and CDR2: SGHVS, FNYEAQ. This CDR3 has 14 amino acids. The CDR3 DNA is TGTGCCAGCTCAGGGGACAGGGGCGCCTACGAGCAGTACTTC. It specifies CASSGDRGAYEQYF.

In this sample, this clonotype turned up a few times. The rearrangement uses TRBV4-1 and TRBJ2-1, with TRBD2 identical over 10 bases. The germline V gene encodes CDR1 MGHRA and CDR2 YSYEKL. CDR3 length equals 15 residues. V dropped 5 bases and J dropped 2; count of bases not matched to a gene: 3. The CDR3 DNA reads TGCGCCAGCAGCACTGGACTAGCGGCCTACAATGAGCAGTTCTTC. This sequence encodes CASSTGLAAYNEQFF.

This rearrangement joins TRBV4-3 to TRBJ2-7; D not certain. This CDR3 has 17 residues. Germline values: CDR1 LGHNA, CDR2 YSLEER. Trimming left V 0 bases short and J 2 bases short, with 17 bases between. The CDR3 region is CASSQDYGQPSTYEQYF. The CDR3, as DNA: TGCGCCAGCAGCCAAGATTATGGTCAGCCTTCTACCTACGAGCAGTACTTC.